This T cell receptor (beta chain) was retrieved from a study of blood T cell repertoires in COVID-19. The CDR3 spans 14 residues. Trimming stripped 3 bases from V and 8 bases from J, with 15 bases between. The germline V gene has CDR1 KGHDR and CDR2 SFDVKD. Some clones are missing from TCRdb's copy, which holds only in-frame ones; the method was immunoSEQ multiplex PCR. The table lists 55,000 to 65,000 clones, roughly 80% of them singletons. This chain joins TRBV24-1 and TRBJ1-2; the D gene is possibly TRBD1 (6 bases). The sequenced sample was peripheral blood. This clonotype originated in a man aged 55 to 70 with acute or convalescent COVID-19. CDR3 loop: CATSDPGTQWGYTF. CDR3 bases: TGTGCCACCAGTGATCCCGGGACACAATGGGGCTACACCTTC.